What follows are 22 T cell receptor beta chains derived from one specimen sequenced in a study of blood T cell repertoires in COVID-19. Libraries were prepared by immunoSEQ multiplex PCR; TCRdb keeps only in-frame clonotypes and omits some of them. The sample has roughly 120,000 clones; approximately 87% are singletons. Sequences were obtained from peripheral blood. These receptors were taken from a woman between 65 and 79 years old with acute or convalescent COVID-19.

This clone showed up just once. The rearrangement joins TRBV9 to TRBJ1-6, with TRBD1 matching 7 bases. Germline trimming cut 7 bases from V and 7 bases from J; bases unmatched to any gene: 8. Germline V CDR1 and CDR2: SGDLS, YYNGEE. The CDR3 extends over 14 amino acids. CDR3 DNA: TGTGCCAGCGGCGGGCAGGGGGGAAATTCACCCCTCCACTTT. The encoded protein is CASGGQGGNSPLHF.

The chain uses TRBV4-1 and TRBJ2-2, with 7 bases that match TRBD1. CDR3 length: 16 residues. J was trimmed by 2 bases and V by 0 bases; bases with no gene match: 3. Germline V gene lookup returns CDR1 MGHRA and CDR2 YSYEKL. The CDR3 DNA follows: TGCGCCAGCAGCCAAGAGACAGGGTTTAACACCGGGGAGCTGTTTTTT. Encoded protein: CASSQETGFNTGELFF.

The CDR3: CASSSGQAAREQYF. The CDR3 bases are TGTGCCAGCAGCTCCGGACAGGCCGCCCGGGAGCAGTACTTC. The chain carries TRBV6-5 and TRBJ2-7; TRBD1 matches 7 bases. The CDR3 has 14 amino acids. CDR1 and CDR2 from the germline V gene are MNHEY and SVGAGI. V dropped 6 bases and J dropped 7; count of bases not matched to a gene: 12.

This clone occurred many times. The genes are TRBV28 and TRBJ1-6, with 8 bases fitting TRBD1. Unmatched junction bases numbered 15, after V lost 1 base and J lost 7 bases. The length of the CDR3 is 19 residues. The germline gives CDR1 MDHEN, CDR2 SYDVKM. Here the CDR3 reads CASSLLWGSRAGGNSPLHF. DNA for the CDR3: TGTGCCAGCAGTTTATTATGGGGGTCGCGGGCAGGGGGCAATTCACCCCTCCACTTT.

The CDR3 sequence: CSVERRLQSQDEQYF. CDR3 in DNA: TGCAGCGTTGAAAGGAGGCTACAGTCCCAAGACGAGCAGTACTTC. This chain joins TRBV29-1 and TRBJ2-7, with D possibly being TRBD2 (5 bases). The CDR3 runs to 15 residues. Trimming shortened V by 2 bases and J by 5 bases, and 19 bases separated the two germline ends. CDR1 is SQVTM, CDR2 ANQGSEA, per germline.

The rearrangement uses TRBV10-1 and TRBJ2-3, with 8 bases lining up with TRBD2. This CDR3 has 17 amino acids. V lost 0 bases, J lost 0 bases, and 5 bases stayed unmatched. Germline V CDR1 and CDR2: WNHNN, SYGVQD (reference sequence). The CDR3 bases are TGCGCCAGCAGTGAGTCGGTAGCGGGGCCAAGCACAGATACGCAGTATTTT. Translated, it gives CASSESVAGPSTDTQYF.

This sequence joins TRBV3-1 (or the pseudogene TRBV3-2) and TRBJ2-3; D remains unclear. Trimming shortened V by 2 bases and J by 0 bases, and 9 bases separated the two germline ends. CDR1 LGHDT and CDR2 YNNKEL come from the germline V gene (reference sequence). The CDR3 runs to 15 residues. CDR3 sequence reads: CASSQSGRSTDTQYF. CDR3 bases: TGTGCCAGCAGCCAATCCGGCAGGAGCACAGATACGCAGTATTTT.

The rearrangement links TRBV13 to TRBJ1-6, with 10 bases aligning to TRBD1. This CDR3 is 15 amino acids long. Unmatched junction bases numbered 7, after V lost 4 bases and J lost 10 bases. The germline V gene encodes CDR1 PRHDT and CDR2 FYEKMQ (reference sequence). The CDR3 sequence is CASSSGTGVWSPLHF. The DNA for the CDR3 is TGTGCCAGCAGCTCCGGGACAGGGGTTTGGTCACCCCTCCACTTT.

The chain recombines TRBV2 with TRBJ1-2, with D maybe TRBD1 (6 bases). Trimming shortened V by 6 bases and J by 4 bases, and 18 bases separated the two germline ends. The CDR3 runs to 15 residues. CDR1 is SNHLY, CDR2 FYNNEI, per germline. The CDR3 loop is CASRGGGGDTYGYTF. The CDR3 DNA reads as TGTGCCAGCAGGGGAGGAGGGGGGGATACCTATGGCTACACCTTC.

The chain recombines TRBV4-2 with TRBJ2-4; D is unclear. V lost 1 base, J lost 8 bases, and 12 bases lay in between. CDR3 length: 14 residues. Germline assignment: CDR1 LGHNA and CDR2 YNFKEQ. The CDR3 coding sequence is TGTGCCAGCAGCCAAGTAGAAGACTCAGACATTCAGTACTTC. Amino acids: CASSQVEDSDIQYF.

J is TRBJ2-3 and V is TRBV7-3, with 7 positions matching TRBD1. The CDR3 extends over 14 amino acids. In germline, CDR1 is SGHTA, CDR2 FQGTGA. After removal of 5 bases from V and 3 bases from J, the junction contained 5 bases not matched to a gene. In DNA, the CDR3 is TGTGCCAGCAGCGAACAGGGGTTGACAGATACGCAGTATTTT. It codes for CASSEQGLTDTQYF.

DNA of the CDR3: TGTGCCAGCACGGCCGGGGCTAACTATGGCTACACCTTC. The encoded protein is CASTAGANYGYTF. This sequence joins TRBV6-5 and TRBJ1-2, with D unclear. Germline CDR1 is MNHEY and CDR2 is SVGAGI. The V end lost 7 bases, the J end lost 0 bases, and 9 bases lay between the germline ends. The CDR3 is 13 residues long.

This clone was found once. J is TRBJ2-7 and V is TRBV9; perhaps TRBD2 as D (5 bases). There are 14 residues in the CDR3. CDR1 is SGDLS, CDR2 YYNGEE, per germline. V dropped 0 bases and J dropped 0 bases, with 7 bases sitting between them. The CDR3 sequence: CASSVVAGSYEQYF. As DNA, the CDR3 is TGTGCCAGCAGCGTAGTGGCGGGCTCCTACGAGCAGTACTTC.

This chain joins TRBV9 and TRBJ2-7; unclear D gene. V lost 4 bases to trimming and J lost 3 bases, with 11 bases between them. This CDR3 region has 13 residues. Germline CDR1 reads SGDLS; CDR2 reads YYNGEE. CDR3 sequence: CASSPRVGYEQYF. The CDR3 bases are TGTGCCAGCAGCCCTCGGGTTGGCTACGAGCAGTACTTC.

The DNA of the CDR3 is TGCGCCAGCAGCCAGGCCGGGAGAGCGGGTCGAGGAGGGGAGCAGTTCTTC. This codes for CASSQAGRAGRGGEQFF. V and J are TRBV4-1 and TRBJ2-1; D possibly corresponds to TRBD2 (6 bases). Trimming removed 3 bases at V and 10 bases at J, with 25 bases between. The CDR3 runs 17 residues. Looked up from germline, CDR1 is MGHRA and CDR2 is YSYEKL.

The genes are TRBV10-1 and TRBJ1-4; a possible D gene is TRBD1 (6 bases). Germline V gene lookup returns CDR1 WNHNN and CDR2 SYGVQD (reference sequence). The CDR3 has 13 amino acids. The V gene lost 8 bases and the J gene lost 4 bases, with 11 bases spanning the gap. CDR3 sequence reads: CASSDSGNEKLFF. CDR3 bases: TGCGCCAGCTCGGACAGCGGTAATGAAAAACTGTTTTTT.

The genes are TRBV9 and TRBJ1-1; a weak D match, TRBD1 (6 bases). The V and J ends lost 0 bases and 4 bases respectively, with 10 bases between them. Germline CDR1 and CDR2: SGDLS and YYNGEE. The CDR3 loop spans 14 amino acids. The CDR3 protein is CASSVVGGPTEAFF. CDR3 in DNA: TGTGCCAGCAGCGTAGTGGGGGGGCCCACTGAAGCTTTCTTT.

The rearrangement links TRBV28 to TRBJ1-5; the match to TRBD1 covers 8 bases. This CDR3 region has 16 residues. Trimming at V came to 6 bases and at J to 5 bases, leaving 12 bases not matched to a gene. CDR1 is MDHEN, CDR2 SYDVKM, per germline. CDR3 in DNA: TGTGCCAGCAGCAGACAGGCCCAGGGGGCCTATCAGCCCCAGCATTTT. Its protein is CASSRQAQGAYQPQHF. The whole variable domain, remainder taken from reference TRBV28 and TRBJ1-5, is DVKVTQSSRYLVKRTGEKVFLECVQDMDHENMFWYRQDPGLGLRLIYFSYDVKMKEKGDIPEGYSVSREKKERFSLILESASTNQTSMYLCASSRQAQGAYQPQHFGDGTRLSIL.

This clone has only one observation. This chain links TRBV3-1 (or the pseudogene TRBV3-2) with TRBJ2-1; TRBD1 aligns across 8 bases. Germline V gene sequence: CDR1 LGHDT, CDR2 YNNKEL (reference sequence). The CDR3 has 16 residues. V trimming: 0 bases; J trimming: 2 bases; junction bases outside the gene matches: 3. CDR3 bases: TGTGCCAGCAGCCAAGAAAACAGGGGGACCTACAATGAGCAGTTCTTC. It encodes CASSQENRGTYNEQFF.

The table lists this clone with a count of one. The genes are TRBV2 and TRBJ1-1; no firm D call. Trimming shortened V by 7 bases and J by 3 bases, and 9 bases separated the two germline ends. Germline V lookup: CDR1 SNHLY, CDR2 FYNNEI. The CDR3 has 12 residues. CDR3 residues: CASILRDTEAFF. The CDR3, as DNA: TGTGCCAGCATCTTGAGGGACACTGAAGCTTTCTTT. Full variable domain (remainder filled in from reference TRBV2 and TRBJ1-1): EPEVTQTPSHQVTQMGQEVILRCVPISNHLYFYWYRQILGQKVEFLVSFYNNEISEKSEIFDDQFSVERPDGSNFTLKIRSTKLEDSAMYFCASILRDTEAFFGQGTRLTVV.

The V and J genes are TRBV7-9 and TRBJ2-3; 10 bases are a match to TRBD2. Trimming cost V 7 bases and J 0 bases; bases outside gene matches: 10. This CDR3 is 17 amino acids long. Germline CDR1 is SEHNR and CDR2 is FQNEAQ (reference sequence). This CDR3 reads CASKHGRAGGSTDTQYF. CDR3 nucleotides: TGTGCCAGCAAACACGGCAGAGCGGGGGGGAGCACAGATACGCAGTATTTT.

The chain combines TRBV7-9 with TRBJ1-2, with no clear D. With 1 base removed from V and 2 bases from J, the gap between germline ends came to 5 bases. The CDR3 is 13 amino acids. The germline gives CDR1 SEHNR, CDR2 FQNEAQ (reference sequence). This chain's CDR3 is CASSLGGNYGYTF. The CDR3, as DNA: TGTGCCAGCAGCTTAGGCGGGAACTATGGCTACACCTTC.